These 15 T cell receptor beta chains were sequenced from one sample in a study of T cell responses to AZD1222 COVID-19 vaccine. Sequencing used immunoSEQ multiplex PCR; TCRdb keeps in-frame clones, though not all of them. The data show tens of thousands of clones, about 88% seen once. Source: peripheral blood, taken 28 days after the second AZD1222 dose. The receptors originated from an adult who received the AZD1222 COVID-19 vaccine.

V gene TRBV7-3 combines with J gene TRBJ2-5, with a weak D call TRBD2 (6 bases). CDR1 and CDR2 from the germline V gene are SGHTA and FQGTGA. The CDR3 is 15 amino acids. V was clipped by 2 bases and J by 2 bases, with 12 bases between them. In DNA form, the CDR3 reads TGTGCCAGCAGCTTAGATCGGGGGACGCAAGAGACCCAGTACTTC. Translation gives CASSLDRGTQETQYF. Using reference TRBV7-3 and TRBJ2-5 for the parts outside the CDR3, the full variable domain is GAGVSQTPSNKVTEKGKYVELRCDPISGHTALYWYRQSLGQGPEFLIYFQGTGAADDSGLPNDRFFAVRPEGSVSTLKIQRTERGDSAVYLCASSLDRGTQETQYFGPGTRLLVL.

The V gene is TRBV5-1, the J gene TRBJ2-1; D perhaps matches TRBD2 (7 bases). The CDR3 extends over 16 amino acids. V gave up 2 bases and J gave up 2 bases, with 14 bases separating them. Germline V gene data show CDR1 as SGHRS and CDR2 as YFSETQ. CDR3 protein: CASSFVGRGAYNEQFF. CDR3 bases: TGCGCCAGCAGCTTTGTTGGGAGGGGGGCCTACAATGAGCAGTTCTTC. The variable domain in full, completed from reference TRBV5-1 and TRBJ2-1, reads KAGVTQTPRYLIKTRGQQVTLSCSPISGHRSVSWYQQTPGQGLQFLFEYFSETQRNKGNFPGRFSGRQFSNSRSEMNVSTLELGDSALYLCASSFVGRGAYNEQFFGPGTRLTVL.

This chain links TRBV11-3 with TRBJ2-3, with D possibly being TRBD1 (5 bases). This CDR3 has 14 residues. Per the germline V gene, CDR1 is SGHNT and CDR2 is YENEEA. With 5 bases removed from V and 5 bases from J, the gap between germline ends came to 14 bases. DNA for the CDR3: TGTGCCAGCAGCAGCAGGGATGTGCAAGATACGCAGTATTTT. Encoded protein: CASSSRDVQDTQYF.

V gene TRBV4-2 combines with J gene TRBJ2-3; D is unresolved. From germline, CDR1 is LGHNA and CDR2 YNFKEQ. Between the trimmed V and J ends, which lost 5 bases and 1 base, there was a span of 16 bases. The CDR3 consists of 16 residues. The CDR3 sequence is CASSNPLNTGTDTQYF. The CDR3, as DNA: TGTGCCAGCAGCAACCCCCTGAATACCGGCACAGATACGCAGTATTTT.

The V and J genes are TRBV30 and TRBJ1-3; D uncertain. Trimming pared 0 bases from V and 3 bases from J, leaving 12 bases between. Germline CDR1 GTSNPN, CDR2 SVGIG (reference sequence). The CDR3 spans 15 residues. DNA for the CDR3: TGTGCCTGGAGTGTAATAGGTGTGGGTGGAAACACCATATATTTT. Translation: CAWSVIGVGGNTIYF. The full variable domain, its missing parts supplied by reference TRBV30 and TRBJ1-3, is SQTIHQWPATLVQPVGSPLSLECTVEGTSNPNLYWYRQAAGRGLQLLFYSVGIGQISSEVPQNLSASRPQDRQFILSSKKLLLSDSGFYLCAWSVIGVGGNTIYFGEGSWLTVV.

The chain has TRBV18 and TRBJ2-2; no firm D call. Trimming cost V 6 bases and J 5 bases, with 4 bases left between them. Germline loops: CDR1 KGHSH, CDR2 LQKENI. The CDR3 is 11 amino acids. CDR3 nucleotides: TGTGCCAGCTCGGTTACCGGGGAGCTGTTTTTT. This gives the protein CASSVTGELFF.

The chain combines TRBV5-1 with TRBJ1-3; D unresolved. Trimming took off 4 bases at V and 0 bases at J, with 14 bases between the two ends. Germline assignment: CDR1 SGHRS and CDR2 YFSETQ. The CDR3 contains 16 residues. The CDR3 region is CASSGRTAGSGNTIYF. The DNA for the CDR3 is TGCGCCAGCAGCGGGAGGACGGCCGGCTCTGGAAACACCATATATTTT.

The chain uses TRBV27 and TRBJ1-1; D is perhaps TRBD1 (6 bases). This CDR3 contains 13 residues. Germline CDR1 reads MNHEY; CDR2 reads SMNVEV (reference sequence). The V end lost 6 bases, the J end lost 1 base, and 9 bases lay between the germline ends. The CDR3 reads CASSDRTNTEAFF. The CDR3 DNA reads TGTGCCAGCAGCGACAGGACGAACACTGAAGCTTTCTTT.

The CDR3 loop reads CASSLDVLLAGVGDTQYF. CDR3 in DNA: TGTGCCAGCAGCTTAGATGTCTTGCTAGCGGGAGTTGGAGATACGCAGTATTTT. The chain carries TRBV11-3 and TRBJ2-3, with TRBD2 matching over 10 bases. Germline CDR1 and CDR2: SGHNT and YENEEA. The ends lost 0 bases at V and 5 bases at J; junction bases unmatched: 11. The CDR3 covers 18 residues.

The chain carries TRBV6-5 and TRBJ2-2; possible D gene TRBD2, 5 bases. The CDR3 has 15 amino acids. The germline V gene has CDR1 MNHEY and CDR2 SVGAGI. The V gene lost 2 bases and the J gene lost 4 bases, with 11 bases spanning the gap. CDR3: CASSYTPGSTGELFF. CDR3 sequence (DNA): TGTGCCAGCAGTTACACTCCGGGGAGCACCGGGGAGCTGTTTTTT.

CDR3 loop: CASSLGALAKNIQYF. The CDR3 nucleotides read TGTGCCAGCAGCTTAGGGGCGTTAGCCAAAAACATTCAGTACTTC. This rearrangement joins TRBV7-2 to TRBJ2-4; D ambiguous. The V end lost 1 base, the J end lost 0 bases, and 7 bases lay between the germline ends. The CDR3 has 15 residues. Germline CDR1 SGHTA, CDR2 FQGNSA. Full variable domain (rest looked up from reference TRBV7-2 and TRBJ2-4): GAGVSQSPSNKVTEKGKDVELRCDPISGHTALYWYRQSLGQGLEFLIYFQGNSAPDKSGLPSDRFSAERTGGSVSTLTIQRTQQEDSAVYLCASSLGALAKNIQYFGAGTRLSVL.

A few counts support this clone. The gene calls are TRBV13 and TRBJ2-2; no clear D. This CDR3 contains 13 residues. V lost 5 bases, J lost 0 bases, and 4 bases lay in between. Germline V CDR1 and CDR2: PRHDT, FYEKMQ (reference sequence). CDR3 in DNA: TGTGCCAGCAGCCAAGCGAACACCGGGGAGCTGTTTTTT. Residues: CASSQANTGELFF.

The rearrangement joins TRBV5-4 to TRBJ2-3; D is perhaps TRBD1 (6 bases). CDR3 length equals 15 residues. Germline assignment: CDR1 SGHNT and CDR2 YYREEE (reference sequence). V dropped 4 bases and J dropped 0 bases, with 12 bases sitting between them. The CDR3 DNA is TGTGCCAGCAGCCTGCGAGGGGGAAGCACAGATACGCAGTATTTT. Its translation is CASSLRGGSTDTQYF.

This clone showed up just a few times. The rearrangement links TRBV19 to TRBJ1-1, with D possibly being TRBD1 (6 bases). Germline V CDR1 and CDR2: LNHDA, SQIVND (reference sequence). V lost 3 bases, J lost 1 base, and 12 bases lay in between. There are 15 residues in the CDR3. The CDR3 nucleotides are TGTGCCAGTAGTATGGGTACAGGGAGGAACACTGAAGCTTTCTTT. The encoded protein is CASSMGTGRNTEAFF. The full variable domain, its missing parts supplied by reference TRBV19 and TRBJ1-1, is DGGITQSPKYLFRKEGQNVTLSCEQNLNHDAMYWYRQDPGQGLRLIYYSQIVNDFQKGDIAEGYSVSREKKESFPLTVTSAQKNPTAFYLCASSMGTGRNTEAFFGQGTRLTVV.

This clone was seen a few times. The CDR3 loop is CASSVRASGRDTQYF. The CDR3 DNA reads as TGTGCCAGCAGCGTAAGGGCTAGCGGGCGGGATACGCAGTATTTT. The J gene is TRBJ2-3, the V gene TRBV9, with 8 bases identical to TRBD2. The CDR3 has 15 amino acids. The junction had 7 bases not matched to a gene; V was cut back by 1 base and J by 6 bases. Per germline, CDR1 SGDLS and CDR2 YYNGEE.